Shown below are 11 T cell receptor beta chains from a single sample sequenced in a study of blood T cell repertoires in COVID-19. Produced via immunoSEQ multiplex PCR; TCRdb's table is partial and in-frame only. The sample holds 200,000 or so clones, approximately 90% seen once. Sequencing was carried out using peripheral blood. The receptors stem from a man aged 55 to 70 with COVID-19, enrolled during active disease.

Note on this clone: The sample holds other DNA sequences that translate to the same CDR3. This sequence joins TRBV12-3 or TRBV12-4 and TRBJ2-2, with D unresolved. This CDR3 contains 13 residues. Trimming cost V 3 bases and J 6 bases, with 8 bases left between them. Here the CDR3 DNA reads TGTGCCAGCAGTTTGGCAGGTCCCGGGGAGCTGTTTTTT. Encoded protein: CASSLAGPGELFF.

This clone was recorded only once. The gene calls are TRBV5-4 and TRBJ2-1; no clear D. Germline lookup yields CDR1 SGHNT and CDR2 YYREEE (reference sequence). V was clipped by 2 bases and J by 10 bases, with 10 bases between them. This CDR3 is 12 amino acids long. CDR3 in DNA: TGTGCCAGCAGCTTCATAGACTCCGAGCAGTTCTTC. It codes for CASSFIDSEQFF. Variable domain in full (rest from reference TRBV5-4 and TRBJ2-1): ETGVTQSPTHLIKTRGQQVTLRCSSQSGHNTVSWYQQALGQGPQFIFQYYREEENGRGNFPPRFSGLQFPNYSSELNVNALELDDSALYLCASSFIDSEQFFGPGTRLTVL.

This sequence joins TRBV19 and TRBJ2-1, with TRBD2 as a possible D gene (5 bases). CDR3 length equals 17 residues. Germline CDR1 reads LNHDA; CDR2 reads SQIVND (reference sequence). V was shortened by 6 bases and J by 4 bases, with 22 bases between the two germline ends. CDR3 nucleotides: TGTGCCAGTAGCCTGATCGGGCCAACCGGGAAGTACAATGAGCAGTTCTTC. This encodes CASSLIGPTGKYNEQFF.

V gene TRBV11-2 combines with J gene TRBJ2-1, with D maybe TRBD1 (5 bases). There are 19 residues in the CDR3. Germline CDR1 is SGHAT and CDR2 is FQNNGV. The V end was cut by 5 bases, the J end by 0 bases, with 23 bases between. CDR3 protein: CASSPNEKRGSSSYNEQFF. The CDR3 region has the DNA TGTGCCAGCAGCCCCAATGAAAAAAGGGGCTCCAGCTCCTACAATGAGCAGTTCTTC.

This sequence joins TRBV6-5 and TRBJ2-3; 9 nucleotides line up with TRBD2. The CDR3 sequence is 15 residues long. The germline V gene encodes CDR1 MNHEY and CDR2 SVGAGI. J was trimmed by 3 bases and V by 6 bases; bases with no gene match: 7. The CDR3 reads CASSYAGGPTDTQYF. The CDR3 DNA follows: TGTGCCAGCAGCTACGCGGGGGGGCCTACAGATACGCAGTATTTT.

The chain has TRBV2 and TRBJ1-1; D unclear. In germline, CDR1 is SNHLY, CDR2 FYNNEI. V lost 6 bases and J lost 0, with 11 bases in between. CDR3 length: 14 residues. The CDR3 spells CASRFGGLNTEAFF. Here the CDR3 DNA reads TGTGCCAGCAGATTCGGCGGCTTGAACACTGAAGCTTTCTTT.

As DNA, the CDR3 is TGCGCCAGCAGCCAAGAACGGACAACCGGAAACACCATATATTTT. Its translation is CASSQERTTGNTIYF. The chain employs TRBV4-3 and TRBJ1-3; a weak D match, TRBD1 (5 bases). CDR1 LGHNA and CDR2 YSLEER come from the germline V gene. The CDR3 length is 15 residues. V lost 0 bases to trimming and J lost 4 bases, with 10 bases between them.

This sequence joins TRBV6-6 and TRBJ2-7, with TRBD2 identical over 10 bases. Germline CDR1 and CDR2: MNHNY and SVGAGI (reference sequence). The junction had 3 bases not matched to a gene; V was cut back by 5 bases and J by 2 bases. The CDR3 covers 14 residues. CDR3 protein: CASSRLAGAYEQYF. DNA for the CDR3: TGTGCCAGCAGTCGGCTAGCGGGAGCCTACGAGCAGTACTTC.

The rearrangement links TRBV3-1 (or the pseudogene TRBV3-2) to TRBJ2-1, with D possibly matching TRBD2 (5 bases). With 1 base removed from V and 0 bases from J, the gap between germline ends came to 10 bases. The CDR3 is 16 amino acids. Germline V CDR1 and CDR2: LGHDT, YNNKEL (reference sequence). The CDR3 sequence: CASSQVAGPSYNEQFF. The CDR3 coding sequence is TGTGCCAGCAGCCAAGTGGCGGGTCCCTCCTACAATGAGCAGTTCTTC.

This chain uses TRBV2 with TRBJ1-1; 7 positions agree with TRBD1. The germline V gene has CDR1 SNHLY and CDR2 FYNNEI. Trimming removed 5 bases from V and 7 bases from J; junction bases left unmatched: 4. The length of the CDR3 is 12 residues. CDR3 amino acids: CASSKGGYEAFF. CDR3 sequence (DNA): TGTGCCAGCAGTAAAGGGGGCTATGAAGCTTTCTTT.

This rearrangement joins TRBV19 to TRBJ2-7; TRBD2 matches at 7 bases. Germline trimming cut 6 bases from V and 2 bases from J; bases unmatched to any gene: 7. CDR1 is LNHDA, CDR2 SQIVND, per germline (reference sequence). The CDR3 sequence is 14 residues long. DNA for the CDR3: TGTGCCAGTAGCGATCAGGCGGGGGCCTACGAGCAGTACTTC. Its protein product is CASSDQAGAYEQYF.